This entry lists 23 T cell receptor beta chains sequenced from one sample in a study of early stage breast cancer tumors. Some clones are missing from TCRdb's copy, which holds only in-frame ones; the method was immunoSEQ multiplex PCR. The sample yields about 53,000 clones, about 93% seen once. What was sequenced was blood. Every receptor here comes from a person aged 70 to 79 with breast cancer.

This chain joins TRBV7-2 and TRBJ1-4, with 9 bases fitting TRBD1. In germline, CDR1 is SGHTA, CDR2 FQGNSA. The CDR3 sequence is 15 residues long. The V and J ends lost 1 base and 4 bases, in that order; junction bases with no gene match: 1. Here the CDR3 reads CASSLDRGRNEKLFF. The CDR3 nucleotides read TGTGCCAGCAGCTTAGACAGGGGGCGTAATGAAAAACTGTTTTTT.

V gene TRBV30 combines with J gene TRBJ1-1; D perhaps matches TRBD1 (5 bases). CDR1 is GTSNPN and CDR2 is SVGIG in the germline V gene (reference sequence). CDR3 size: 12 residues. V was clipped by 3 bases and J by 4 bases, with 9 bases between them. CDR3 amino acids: CAWRSGPTEAFF. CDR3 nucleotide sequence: TGTGCCTGGAGGTCAGGGCCCACTGAAGCTTTCTTT. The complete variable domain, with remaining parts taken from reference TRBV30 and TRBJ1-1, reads SQTIHQWPATLVQPVGSPLSLECTVEGTSNPNLYWYRQAAGRGLQLLFYSVGIGQISSEVPQNLSASRPQDRQFILSSKKLLLSDSGFYLCAWRSGPTEAFFGQGTRLTVV.

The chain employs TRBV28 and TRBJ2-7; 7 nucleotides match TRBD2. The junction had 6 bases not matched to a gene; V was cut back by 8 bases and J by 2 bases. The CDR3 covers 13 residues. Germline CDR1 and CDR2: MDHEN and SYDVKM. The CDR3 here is CASRAGLPYEQYF. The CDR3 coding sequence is TGTGCCAGCCGAGCGGGGCTTCCCTACGAGCAGTACTTC.

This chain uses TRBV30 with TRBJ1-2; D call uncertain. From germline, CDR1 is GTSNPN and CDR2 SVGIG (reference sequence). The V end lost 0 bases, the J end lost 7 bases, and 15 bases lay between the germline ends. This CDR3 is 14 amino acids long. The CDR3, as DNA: TGTGCCTGGAGTGTAAGCCGGGCCGGGAGTGGCTACACCTTC. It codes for CAWSVSRAGSGYTF.

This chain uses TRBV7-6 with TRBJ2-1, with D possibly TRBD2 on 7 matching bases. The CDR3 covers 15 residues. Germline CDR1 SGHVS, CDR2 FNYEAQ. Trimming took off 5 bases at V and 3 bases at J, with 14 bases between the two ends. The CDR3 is CASSQEGGGYNEQFF. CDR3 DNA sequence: TGTGCCAGCAGCCAGGAAGGGGGGGGCTACAATGAGCAGTTCTTC.

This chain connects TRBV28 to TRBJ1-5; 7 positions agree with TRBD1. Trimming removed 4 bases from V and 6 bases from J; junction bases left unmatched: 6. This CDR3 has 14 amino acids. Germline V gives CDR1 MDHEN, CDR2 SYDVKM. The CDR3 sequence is CASSSWQGGQPQHF. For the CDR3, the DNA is TGTGCCAGCAGTTCGTGGCAGGGGGGTCAGCCCCAGCATTTT.

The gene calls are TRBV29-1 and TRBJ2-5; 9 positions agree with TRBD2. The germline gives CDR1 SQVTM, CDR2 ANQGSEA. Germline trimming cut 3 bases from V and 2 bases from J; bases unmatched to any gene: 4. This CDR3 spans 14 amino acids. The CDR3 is CSVEASGMQETQYF. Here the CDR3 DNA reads TGCAGCGTTGAGGCTAGCGGGATGCAAGAGACCCAGTACTTC.

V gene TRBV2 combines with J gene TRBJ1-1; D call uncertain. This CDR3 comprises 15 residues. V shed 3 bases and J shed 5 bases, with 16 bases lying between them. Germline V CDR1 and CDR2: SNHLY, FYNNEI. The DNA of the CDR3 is TGTGCCAGCAGTGAGAGGCGTAAGGGAGGAACTGAAGCTTTCTTT. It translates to CASSERRKGGTEAFF.

This CDR3 reads CASSLGGVGETQYF. CDR3 bases: TGTGCCAGCAGCCTGGGGGGGGTTGGAGAGACCCAGTACTTC. The chain couples TRBV11-3 to TRBJ2-5; 7 nucleotides agree with TRBD2. Germline trimming cut 5 bases from V and 4 bases from J; bases unmatched to any gene: 7. Germline V lookup: CDR1 SGHNT, CDR2 YENEEA. The CDR3 consists of 14 residues.

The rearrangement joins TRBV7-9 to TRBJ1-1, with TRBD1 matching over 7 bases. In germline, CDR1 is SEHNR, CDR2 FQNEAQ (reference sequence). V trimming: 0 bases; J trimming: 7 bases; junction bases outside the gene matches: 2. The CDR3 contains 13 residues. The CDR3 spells CASSLAGQLEAFF. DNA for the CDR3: TGTGCCAGCAGCTTAGCGGGACAGCTTGAAGCTTTCTTT. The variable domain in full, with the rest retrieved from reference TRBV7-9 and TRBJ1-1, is DTGVSQNPRHKITKRGQNVTFRCDPISEHNRLYWYRQTLGQGPEFLTYFQNEAQLEKSRLLSDRFSAERPKGSFSTLEIQRTEQGDSAMYLCASSLAGQLEAFFGQGTRLTVV.

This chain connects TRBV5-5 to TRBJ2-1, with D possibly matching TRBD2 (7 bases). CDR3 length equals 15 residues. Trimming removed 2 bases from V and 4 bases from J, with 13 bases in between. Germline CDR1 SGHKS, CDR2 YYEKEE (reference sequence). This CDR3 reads CASSLGGGNYNEQFF. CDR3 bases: TGTGCCAGCAGCTTAGGGGGGGGGAATTACAATGAGCAGTTCTTC.

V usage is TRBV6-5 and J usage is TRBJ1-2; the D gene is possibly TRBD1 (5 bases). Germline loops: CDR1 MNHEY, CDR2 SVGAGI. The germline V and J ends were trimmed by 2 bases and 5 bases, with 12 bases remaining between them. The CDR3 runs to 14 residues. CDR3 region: CASSYVQGRYGYTF. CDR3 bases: TGTGCCAGCAGTTACGTCCAGGGTCGGTATGGCTACACCTTC.

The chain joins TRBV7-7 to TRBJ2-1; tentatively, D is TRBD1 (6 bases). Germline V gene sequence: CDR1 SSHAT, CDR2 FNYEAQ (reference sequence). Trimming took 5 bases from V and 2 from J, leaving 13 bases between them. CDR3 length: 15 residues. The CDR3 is CASSGLGAAYNEQFF. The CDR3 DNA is TGTGCCAGCAGCGGCTTGGGGGCCGCCTACAATGAGCAGTTCTTC.

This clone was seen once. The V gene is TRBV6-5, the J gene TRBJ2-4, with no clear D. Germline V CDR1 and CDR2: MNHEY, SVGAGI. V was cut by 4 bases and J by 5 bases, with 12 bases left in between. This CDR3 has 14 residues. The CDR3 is CASSSPEVENIQYF. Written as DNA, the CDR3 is TGTGCCAGCAGTTCGCCTGAGGTCGAAAACATTCAGTACTTC.

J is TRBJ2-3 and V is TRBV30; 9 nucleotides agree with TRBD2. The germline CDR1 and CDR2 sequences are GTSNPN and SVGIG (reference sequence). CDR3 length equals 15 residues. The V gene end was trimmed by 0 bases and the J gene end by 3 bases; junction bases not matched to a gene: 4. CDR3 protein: CAWSVGSGGTDTQYF. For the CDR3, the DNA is TGTGCCTGGAGTGTAGGCAGCGGGGGGACAGATACGCAGTATTTT. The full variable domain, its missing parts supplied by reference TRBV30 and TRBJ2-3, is SQTIHQWPATLVQPVGSPLSLECTVEGTSNPNLYWYRQAAGRGLQLLFYSVGIGQISSEVPQNLSASRPQDRQFILSSKKLLLSDSGFYLCAWSVGSGGTDTQYFGPGTRLTVL.

The CDR3 sequence is CASSLMRETSNEQFF. CDR3 nucleotides: TGTGCCAGCAGCTTAATGCGGGAGACCTCCAATGAGCAGTTCTTC. The V and J genes are TRBV7-2 and TRBJ2-1; 7 nucleotides line up with TRBD2. The germline V gene encodes CDR1 SGHTA and CDR2 FQGNSA. The V and J ends lost 2 bases and 6 bases, in that order; junction bases with no gene match: 7. This CDR3 has 15 residues.

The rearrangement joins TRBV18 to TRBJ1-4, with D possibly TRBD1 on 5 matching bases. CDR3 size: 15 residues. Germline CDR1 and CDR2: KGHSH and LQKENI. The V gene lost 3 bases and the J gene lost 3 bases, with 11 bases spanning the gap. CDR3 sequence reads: CASSPPGGANEKLFF. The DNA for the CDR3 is TGTGCCAGCTCACCTCCCGGGGGAGCTAATGAAAAACTGTTTTTT.

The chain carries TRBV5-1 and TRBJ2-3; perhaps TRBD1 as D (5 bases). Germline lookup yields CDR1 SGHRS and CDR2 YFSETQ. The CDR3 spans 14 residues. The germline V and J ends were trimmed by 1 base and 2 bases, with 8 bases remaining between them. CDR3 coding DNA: TGCGCCAGCAGCTTGACAGGCTTCACAGATACGCAGTATTTT. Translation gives CASSLTGFTDTQYF.

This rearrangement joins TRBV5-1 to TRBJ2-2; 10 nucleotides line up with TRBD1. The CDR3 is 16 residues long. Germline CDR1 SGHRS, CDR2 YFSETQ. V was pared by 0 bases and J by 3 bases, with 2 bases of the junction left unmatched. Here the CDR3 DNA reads TGCGCCAGCAGCTTGGGACAGGGGGCCGACACCGGGGAGCTGTTTTTT. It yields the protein CASSLGQGADTGELFF.

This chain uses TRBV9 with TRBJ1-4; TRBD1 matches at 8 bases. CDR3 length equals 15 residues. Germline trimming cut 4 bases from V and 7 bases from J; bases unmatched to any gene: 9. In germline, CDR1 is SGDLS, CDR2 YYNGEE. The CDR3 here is CASSPYQGAAEKLFF. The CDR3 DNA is TGTGCCAGCAGCCCGTACCAGGGGGCGGCTGAAAAACTGTTTTTT.

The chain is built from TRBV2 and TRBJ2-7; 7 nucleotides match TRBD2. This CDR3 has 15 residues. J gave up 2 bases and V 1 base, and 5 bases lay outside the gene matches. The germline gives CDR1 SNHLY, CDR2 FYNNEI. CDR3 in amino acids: CASSEGGTNAYEQYF. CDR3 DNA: TGTGCCAGCAGTGAAGGGGGGACTAACGCCTACGAGCAGTACTTC. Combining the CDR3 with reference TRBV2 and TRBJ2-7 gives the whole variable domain EPEVTQTPSHQVTQMGQEVILRCVPISNHLYFYWYRQILGQKVEFLVSFYNNEISEKSEIFDDQFSVERPDGSNFTLKIRSTKLEDSAMYFCASSEGGTNAYEQYFGPGTRLTVT.

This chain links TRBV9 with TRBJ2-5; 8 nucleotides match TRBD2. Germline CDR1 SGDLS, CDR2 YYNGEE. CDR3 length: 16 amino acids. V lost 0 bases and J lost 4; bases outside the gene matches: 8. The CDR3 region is CASSVDGSGARETQYF. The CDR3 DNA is TGTGCCAGCAGCGTAGATGGTAGCGGGGCCCGAGAGACCCAGTACTTC.

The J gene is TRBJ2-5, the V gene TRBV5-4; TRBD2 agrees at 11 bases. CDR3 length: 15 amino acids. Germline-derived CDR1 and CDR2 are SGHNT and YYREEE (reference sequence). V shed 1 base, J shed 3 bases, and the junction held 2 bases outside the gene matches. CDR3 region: CASSLKLAGEETQYF. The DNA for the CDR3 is TGTGCCAGCAGCTTGAAACTAGCGGGAGAAGAGACCCAGTACTTC.